Sequencing of this TCR beta chain was carried out in a study of technical replicates of blood from several donors. The CDR3 spans 16 residues. The ends were cut back, 4 bases at V and 0 bases at J, with 13 bases in the middle. In germline, CDR1 is MNHEY, CDR2 SMNVEV (reference sequence). The data were produced by immunoSEQ multiplex PCR, yet TCRdb's version contains in-frame clones alone and is incomplete. The top ten clones hold about 0.25% of a sample with 75,000 to 100,000 clones, 90% to 95% of them seen once. This chain joins TRBV27 and TRBJ2-1, with D possibly TRBD2 on 5 matching bases. This TCR derives from a human donor in good health. Sequenced: T cells isolated from PBMCs. CDR3 DNA sequence: TGTGCCAGCAGTTCCCTCGGACTGAGCTCCTACAATGAGCAGTTCTTC. Protein: CASSSLGLSSYNEQFF.